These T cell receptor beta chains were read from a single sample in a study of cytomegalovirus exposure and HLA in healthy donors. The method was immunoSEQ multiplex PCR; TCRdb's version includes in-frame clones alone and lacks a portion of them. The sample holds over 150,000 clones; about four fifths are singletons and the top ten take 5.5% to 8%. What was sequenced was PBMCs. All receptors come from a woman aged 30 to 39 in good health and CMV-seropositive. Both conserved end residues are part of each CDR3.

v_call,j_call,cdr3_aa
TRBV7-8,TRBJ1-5,CASSLWTGGNQPQHF
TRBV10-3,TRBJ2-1,CAISADRGRGNEQFF
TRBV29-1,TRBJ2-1,CSVEEWIMGGARSYNEQFF
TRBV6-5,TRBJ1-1,CASSPRTAEAFF
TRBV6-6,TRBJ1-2,CASSYGGDVTYGYTF
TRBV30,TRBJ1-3,CAWGTFAGNTIYF
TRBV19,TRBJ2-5,CASNPTGTGAWAQYF
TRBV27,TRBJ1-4,CASSLYGRWPSEKLFF
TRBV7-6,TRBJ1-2,CASSLDRTGRGYTF
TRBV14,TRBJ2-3,CASSRGQGPTDTQYF
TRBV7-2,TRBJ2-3,CASSPLGRGPNTDTQYF
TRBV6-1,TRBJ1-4,CASNTGTNEKLFF
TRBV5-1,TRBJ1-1,CASSLNPGTANTEAFF
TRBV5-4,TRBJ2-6,CASSPGDRLSSGANVLTF
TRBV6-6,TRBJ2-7,CASSRRTGVSEQYF
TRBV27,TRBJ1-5,CASSLGTAYQPQHF
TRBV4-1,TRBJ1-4,CASSQAETDEKLFF
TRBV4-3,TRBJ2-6,CASSYRSRYSGANVLTF
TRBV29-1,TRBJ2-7,CSVGPGQGYEQYF
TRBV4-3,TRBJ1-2,CASSQEGGGGYTF
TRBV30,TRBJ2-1,CAWLAGGSWDEQFF
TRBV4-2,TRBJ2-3,CASSQEPPGTSTDTQYF
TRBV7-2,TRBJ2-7,CASSFTLGFGTGAYEQYF
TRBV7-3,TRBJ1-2,CASSSNRDRVQFYGYTF
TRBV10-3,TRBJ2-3,CAISATGLASTDTQYF
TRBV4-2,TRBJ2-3,CASSQSSVTDTQYF
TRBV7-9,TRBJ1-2,CASSNLRRDGYTF
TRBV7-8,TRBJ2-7,CASSPMARVYEQYF
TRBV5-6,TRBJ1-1,CASSLTGGPEAFF
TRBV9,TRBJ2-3,CASSVATDTQYF
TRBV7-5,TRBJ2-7,CARSAKGQVFGDEQYF
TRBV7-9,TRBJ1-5,CASSFQGGGNQPQHF
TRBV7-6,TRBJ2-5,CASSGLARPKETQYF
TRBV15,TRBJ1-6,CATSTTFKRETPLHF
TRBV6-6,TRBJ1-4,CASTHWGGATNEKLFF
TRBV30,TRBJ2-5,CAWSGITGGQETQYF
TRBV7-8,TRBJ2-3,CASSTEDRVGTDTQYF
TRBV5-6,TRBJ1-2,CASSLEYTGGGYTF
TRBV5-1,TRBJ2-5,CASSSPDQETQYF
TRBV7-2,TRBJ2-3,CAVQSGVSTDTQYF
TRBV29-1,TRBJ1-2,CSVEARGGVYGYTF